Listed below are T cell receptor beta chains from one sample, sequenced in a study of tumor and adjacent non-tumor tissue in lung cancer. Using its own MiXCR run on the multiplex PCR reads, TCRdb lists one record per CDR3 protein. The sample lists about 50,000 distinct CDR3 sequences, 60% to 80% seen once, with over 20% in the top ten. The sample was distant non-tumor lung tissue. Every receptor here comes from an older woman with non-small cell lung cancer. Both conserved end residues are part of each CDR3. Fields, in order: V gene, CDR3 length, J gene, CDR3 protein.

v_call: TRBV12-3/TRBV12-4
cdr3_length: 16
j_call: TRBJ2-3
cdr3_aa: CASSSAGTGVTDTQYF

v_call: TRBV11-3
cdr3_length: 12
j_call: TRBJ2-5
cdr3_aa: CASGGQQETQYF

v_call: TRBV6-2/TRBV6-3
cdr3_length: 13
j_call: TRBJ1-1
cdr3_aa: CASRNREDNDAFF

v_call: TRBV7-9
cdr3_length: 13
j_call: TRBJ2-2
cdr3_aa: CASGGRDTGELFF

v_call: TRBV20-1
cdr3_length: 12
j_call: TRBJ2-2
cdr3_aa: CSARDSTGELFF

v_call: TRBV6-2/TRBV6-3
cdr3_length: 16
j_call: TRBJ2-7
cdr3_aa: CASSYLAPEPNYEQYF

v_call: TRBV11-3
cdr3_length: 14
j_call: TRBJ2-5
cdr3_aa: CDSGSPRIRETQYF

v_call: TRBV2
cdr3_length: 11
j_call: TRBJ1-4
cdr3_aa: CASSGDRRTFF

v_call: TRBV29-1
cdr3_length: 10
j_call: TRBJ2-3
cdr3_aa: CGVDTGTQYF

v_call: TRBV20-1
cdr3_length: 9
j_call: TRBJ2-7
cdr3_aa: CSAGYEQYF

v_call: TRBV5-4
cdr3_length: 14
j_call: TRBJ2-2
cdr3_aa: CASSFGSGAGELFF

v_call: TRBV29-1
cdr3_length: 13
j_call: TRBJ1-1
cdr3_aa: CGVGLGTGADAFF

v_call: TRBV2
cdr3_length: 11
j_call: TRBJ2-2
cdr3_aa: CASSPPGKPFF